This T cell receptor (beta chain) comes out of a study of CD8 T cells in Susac syndrome. Overall study results and limits: That the number of individuals in its TCR sequencing and HLA analysis was relatively small was acknowledged by the study.

CDR3 length: 15 amino acids. V was clipped by 3 bases and J by 7 bases, with 16 bases between them. Germline V gives CDR1 SEHNR, CDR2 FQNEAQ (reference sequence). To note about this clonotype: Antigen unknown.

Controls matched for sex and age were healthy donors. Reverse transcription of about 0.45 to 1 ug RNA was carried out with random hexamers. An immunoSEQ multiplex PCR amplified TCR beta CDR3 over 54 Vbeta and 13 Jbeta. MiXCR, run by TCRdb on the immunoSEQ multiplex PCR reads, gives a single entry per CDR3 protein. The table has 45,000 to 55,000 distinct CDR3 sequences, under 95% seen once. Input material: CD8+ T cells from PBMCs. This chain links TRBV7-9 with TRBJ2-1; tentatively, D is TRBD2 (6 bases). This receptor was obtained from a human donor in good health. The DNA for the CDR3 is TGTGCCAGCAGCTTCCCCGGGAGTAGCTCGAATGAGCAGTTCTTC. Protein product: CASSFPGSSSNEQFF.